This T cell receptor (beta chain) is drawn from a study of blood T cell repertoires in COVID-19. For the study at large: The analysed material was cDNA or gDNA that came from T cells, B-cell-depleted T cells, or PBMCs.

Original analysis: Reference gene primer amplification yielded estimated nucleated cell counts. Method: immunoSEQ multiplex PCR; TCRdb's copy keeps in-frame clones and lacks some. For V, J and clone size, that table is used; D and trimming come from the DNA. The sample shows 100,000 or so clones, more than 75% of them seen only once. The CDR3 loop spans 16 amino acids. The V and J ends lost 0 bases and 0 bases respectively, with 11 bases between them. CDR1 is GTSNPN and CDR2 is SVGIG in the germline V gene (reference sequence). The sequence was collected from a human donor in a cohort sampled during active COVID-19. The chain couples TRBV30 to TRBJ2-2; tentative D call: TRBD1 (5 bases). What was sequenced was peripheral blood. The CDR3 spells CAWSVPGSANTGELFF. CDR3 nucleotide sequence: TGTGCCTGGAGTGTACCAGGGTCTGCGAACACCGGGGAGCTGTTTTTT.